This TCR beta chain was recorded in a study of cytomegalovirus exposure and HLA in healthy donors. Study at large: Unique TCRs numbering around 80 million, obtained from HLA-typed donors, made up an early data release.

Use of 60 Vbeta and 13 Jbeta primers characterized the PCR. Sequencing was performed with immunoSEQ multiplex PCR; in TCRdb, only in-frame clones are kept and a portion is missing. The table lists some 150,000 clones, around 66% of them singletons, with about 3% in the top ten. Trimming at V came to 9 bases and at J to 7 bases, leaving 19 bases not matched to a gene. The CDR3 extends over 18 amino acids. CDR1 is WNHNN and CDR2 is SYGVQD in the germline V gene (reference sequence). About this clone: Its antigen is still unknown.

Study conclusions and caveats: A later analysis by the authors found several of the most significant clusters apparently linked to common viral pathogens.

This TCR was recovered from a woman in her 30s in good health and CMV-seropositive. The V call is TRBV10-1, the J call TRBJ2-7; 15 bases agree with TRBD2. The sequenced sample consisted of PBMCs. Here the CDR3 reads CARNRPGLAGGFSGEQYF. The CDR3, as DNA: TGCGCCAGGAATAGGCCGGGACTAGCGGGGGGCTTTTCCGGAGAGCAGTACTTC.